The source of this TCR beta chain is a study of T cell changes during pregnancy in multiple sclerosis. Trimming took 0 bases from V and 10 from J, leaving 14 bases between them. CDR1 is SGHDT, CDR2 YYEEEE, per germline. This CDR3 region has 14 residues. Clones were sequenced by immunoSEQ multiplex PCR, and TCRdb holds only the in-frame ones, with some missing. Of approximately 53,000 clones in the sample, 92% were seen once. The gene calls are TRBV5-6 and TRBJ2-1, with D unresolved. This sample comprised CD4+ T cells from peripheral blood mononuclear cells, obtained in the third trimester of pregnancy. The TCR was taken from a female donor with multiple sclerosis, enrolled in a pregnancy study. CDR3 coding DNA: TGTGCCAGCAGCTTGGCCAACTTAATCGGGGAGCAGTTCTTC. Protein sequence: CASSLANLIGEQFF.